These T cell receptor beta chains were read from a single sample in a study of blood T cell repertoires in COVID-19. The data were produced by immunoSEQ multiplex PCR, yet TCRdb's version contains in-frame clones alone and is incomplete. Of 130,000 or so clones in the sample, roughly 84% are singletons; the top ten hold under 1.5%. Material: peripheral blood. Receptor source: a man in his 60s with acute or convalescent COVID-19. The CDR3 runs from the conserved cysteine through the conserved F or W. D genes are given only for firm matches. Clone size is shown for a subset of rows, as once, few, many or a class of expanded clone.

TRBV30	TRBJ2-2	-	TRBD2	TGTGCCTGGAGGCTGCGGGGGAGAAACACCGGGGAGCTGTTTTTT	CAWRLRGRNTGELFF
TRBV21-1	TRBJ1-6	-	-	TGTGCCAGCAACACACCAGGGCTCCCACCTACCGCCCAAAATTCACCCCTCCACTTT	CASNTPGLPPTAQNSPLHF
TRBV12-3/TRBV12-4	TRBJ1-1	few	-	TGTGCCAGCAGCCTTGACAGACCCACTGAAGCTTTCTTT	CASSLDRPTEAFF
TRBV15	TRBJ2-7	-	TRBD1	TGTGCCACCAGCAGTGATAAGGACAGGACCTACGAGCAGTACTTC	CATSSDKDRTYEQYF
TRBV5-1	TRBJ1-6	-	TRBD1	TGCGCCAGCAGCTTGGGACAGGGGCCGAGGTGGAATTCACCCCTCCACTTT	CASSLGQGPRWNSPLHF
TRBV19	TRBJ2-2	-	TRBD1	TGTGCCAGTAGTACACTCGGCGCAGGGGGAACCGGGGAGCTGTTTTTT	CASSTLGAGGTGELFF
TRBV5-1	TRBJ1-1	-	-	TGCGCCAGCAGCCCTACAGAGAACACTGAAGCTTTCTTT	CASSPTENTEAFF
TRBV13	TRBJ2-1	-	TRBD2	TGTGCCAGCAGCTTAATGAGGACTAGCAGGAACAATGAGCAGTTCTTC	CASSLMRTSRNNEQFF
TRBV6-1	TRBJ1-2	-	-	TGTGCCAGCAGTGAGGGACACCCGTATGGCTACACCTTC	CASSEGHPYGYTF
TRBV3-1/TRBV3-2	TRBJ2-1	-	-	TGTGCCAGCAGCCCCCGTAGCTCCTACAATGAGCAGTTCTTC	CASSPRSSYNEQFF
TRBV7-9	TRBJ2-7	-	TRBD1	TGTGCCAGCAGCCTCACGGGACAGGTCTACGAGCAGTACTTC	CASSLTGQVYEQYF
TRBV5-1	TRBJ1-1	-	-	TGCGCCAGCAGCTTGGTAGAGGGGAGGACTGAAGCTTTCTTT	CASSLVEGRTEAFF
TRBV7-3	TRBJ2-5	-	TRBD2	TGTGCCAGCAGCCTGAGCGGGAGGGCCGGACAAGAGACCCAGTACTTC	CASSLSGRAGQETQYF
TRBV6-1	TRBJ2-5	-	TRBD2	TGTGCCAGCAGTGAATTTCCCCCTACTAGCGGGGGGAGTTGGAAAGAGACCCAGTACTTC	CASSEFPPTSGGSWKETQYF
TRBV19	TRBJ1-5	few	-	TGTGCCAGTACCCCGGACAGCCCCAATCAGCCCCAGCATTTT	CASTPDSPNQPQHF
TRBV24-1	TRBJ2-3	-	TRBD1	TGTGCCACCAGTGACCGGGGACAGGGCGGCACAGATACGCAGTATTTT	CATSDRGQGGTDTQYF
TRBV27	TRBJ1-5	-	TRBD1	TGTGCCAGCAGACCGGGACAGAGTTATCAGCCCCAGCATTTT	CASRPGQSYQPQHF
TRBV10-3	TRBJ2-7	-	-	TGTGCCATCAGTGAATACTCCTACGAGCAGTACTTC	CAISEYSYEQYF
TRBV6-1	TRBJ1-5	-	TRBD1	TGTGCCAGCAGTGACCTCCGGACAGGGTTTCAGCCCCAGCATTTT	CASSDLRTGFQPQHF
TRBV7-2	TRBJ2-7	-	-	TGTGCCAGCAGCCAAACTTTTGCCGAGCAGTACTTC	CASSQTFAEQYF